The 21 T cell receptor beta chains presented below share a single source sample, sequenced in a study of tumor and adjacent non-tumor tissue in lung cancer. A modified ARM-PCR protocol with three rounds of nested PCR amplified TCRbeta. TCRdb fed the multiplex PCR reads into MiXCR, producing one record per CDR3 protein. In the table there are about 98,000 distinct CDR3 sequences, roughly 78% of which are singletons. This sample's RNA came from whole unsorted tissue. More than 3 cm separated this lung sample from the edge of the tumor. Sequenced sample: distant non-tumor lung tissue. The receptors derive from a man between 60 and 75 years old with small cell lung cancer.

Note on this clonotype: A read error may produce the germline difference seen at one junction end. The CDR3: CARSYGTSGDTQYF. For the CDR3, the DNA is TGTGCCAGGAGTTACGGGACTAGCGGGGATACCCAGTATTTT. V usage is TRBV6-5 and J usage is TRBJ2-3, with TRBD2 matching 13 bases. The CDR3 spans 14 residues. Germline V gives CDR1 MNHEY, CDR2 SVGAGI.

This clonotype was picked up one time. The junction departs from germline at one end; a sequencing error may be responsible. The V and J genes are TRBV28 and TRBJ2-7; D perhaps matches TRBD1 (6 bases). The V gene's germline CDR1 is MDHEN and CDR2 SYDVKM. This CDR3 has 14 amino acids. The CDR3 is CASRTGTRAYEQYF. The CDR3 DNA reads as TGTGCCAGCAGAACCGGGACAAGGGCCTACGAGCAGTATTTC.

In regard to this clonotype: The junction differs from germline at one of its ends, possibly a read error. V and J are TRBV11-2 and TRBJ2-5; D not resolved. The CDR3 runs 12 residues. Germline V gives CDR1 SGHAT, CDR2 FQNNGV. CDR3 sequence reads: CVSSLGMETQYF. In DNA form, the CDR3 reads TGTGTCAGCAGTTTAGGGATGGAGACCCAGTACTTC.

This clonotype showed up just a few times. The genes are TRBV29-1 and TRBJ2-7; D may be TRBD2 (6 bases). Germline CDR1 SQVTM, CDR2 ANQGSEA. Trimming took off 7 bases at V and 7 bases at J, with 20 bases between the two ends. The CDR3 sequence is 13 residues long. CDR3 region: CSATGEGSYEQYF. CDR3 sequence (DNA): TGCAGCGCGACGGGAGAGGGAAGCTATGAGCAGTACTTC.

This sequence joins TRBV12-3 or TRBV12-4 and TRBJ2-5, with TRBD1 identical over 7 bases. With 5 bases clipped from V and 8 bases from J, the junction kept 14 bases outside the gene matches. This CDR3 spans 15 amino acids. The DNA of the CDR3 is TGTGCCAGCAGTGACGGACAGGAGGCGACTGATACCCAGTACTTC. It encodes CASSDGQEATDTQYF.

This chain uses TRBV12-3 or TRBV12-4 with TRBJ2-3; 11 bases agree with TRBD2. V shed 6 bases, J shed 0 bases, and the junction held 14 bases outside the gene matches. CDR3 length: 19 residues. The CDR3 spells CASRPTIGTSGTSTDTQYF. CDR3 DNA sequence: TGTGCCAGCAGACCTACTATCGGGACTAGCGGAACTAGCACAGATACGCAGTATTTT.

On this clonotype: This clone may be a read error of a much larger clone one base away. The J gene is TRBJ1-3, the V gene TRBV5-6; D unclear. Germline V gene data show CDR1 as SGHDT and CDR2 as YYEEEE. This CDR3 is built from 15 residues. CDR3 sequence: CASGLMGNTGNTIYF. The CDR3 bases are TGTGCCAGCGGCTTGATGGGGAATACTGGAAACACCATATATTTT.

For this clonotype: A read error may explain this, as a much larger clone is one base away. The chain uses TRBV20-1 and TRBJ2-1, with D perhaps matching TRBD2 (6 bases). In germline, CDR1 is DFQATT, CDR2 SNEGSKA (reference sequence). This CDR3 spans 17 amino acids. The CDR3: CNASLVGSGPLYNEQFF. Here the CDR3 DNA reads TGCAATGCTAGCTTAGTCGGAAGCGGGCCGCTTTACAATGAGCAGTTCTTC.

This clonotype appeared once. Likely a read error: the CDR3 ends without its conserved phenylalanine or tryptophan. The chain carries TRBV5-5 and TRBJ2-7, with D uncertain. The CDR3 contains 11 residues. CDR1 and CDR2 (germline): SGHKS, YYEKEE (reference sequence). Trimming pared 1 base from V and 8 bases from J, leaving 7 bases between. The CDR3 is CASSLSHKQYA. The CDR3 nucleotides read TGTGCCAGCAGCTTGTCCCACAAGCAGTACGCC.

The chain recombines TRBV29-1 with TRBJ2-2; 9 nucleotides agree with TRBD2. Germline CDR1 SQVTM, CDR2 ANQGSEA. V lost 5 bases and J lost 6; bases outside the gene matches: 10. CDR3 length: 15 amino acids. This chain's CDR3 is CSVTGISGSAGELFF. CDR3 coding DNA: TGCAGCGTTACCGGTATTAGCGGGAGTGCCGGGGAGCTGTTTTTT.

The rearrangement uses TRBV21-1 and TRBJ2-2; TRBD1, the D gene given by the table, was not confirmed from the DNA. TRBV21-1 counts as a pseudogene. CDR3 size: 15 residues. The CDR3 loop is CASSNQGGNTVELFF. For the CDR3, the DNA is TGTGCCAGCAGCAATCAAGGGGGCAACACCGTGGAGCTGTTTTTT.

The chain employs TRBV13 and TRBJ1-6; no clear D gene. The germline gives CDR1 PRHDT, CDR2 FYEKMQ (reference sequence). V shed 8 bases and J shed 0 bases, with 17 bases lying between them. The CDR3 length is 17 residues. The CDR3 reads CASGQIDGSSYNSPLHF. CDR3 coding DNA: TGTGCCAGCGGCCAAATCGACGGGAGCTCCTATAATTCACCCCTCCACTTT. The full variable domain, in which reference TRBV13 and TRBJ1-6 provide the parts outside the CDR3, is AAGVIQSPRHLIKEKRETATLKCYPIPRHDTVYWYQQGPGQDPQFLISFYEKMQSDKGSIPDRFSAQQFSDYHSELNMSSLELGDSALYFCASGQIDGSSYNSPLHFGNGTRLTVT.

As regards this clonotype: A read error may account for a junction end that differs from germline. The chain combines TRBV12-3 or TRBV12-4 with TRBJ2-3; 12 nucleotides agree with TRBD2. The CDR3 has 15 residues. Here the CDR3 reads CASCWGTSGSDTQYF. CDR3 in DNA: TGTGCCAGCTGTTGGGGGACTAGCGGGTCAGATACGCAGTATTTC.

This clonotype was counted ten times or more. The chain combines TRBV6-5 with TRBJ1-2; D gene uncertain. Germline lookup yields CDR1 MNHEY and CDR2 SVGAGI. The CDR3 is 18 amino acids. Trimming left V 0 bases short and J 0 bases short, with 17 bases between. The chain's CDR3 is CASSYSSVGLRANYGYTF. DNA of the CDR3: TGTGCCAGCAGTTACTCGTCGGTGGGCCTTCGAGCTAACTATGGCTACACCTTC.

On this clonotype itself: One end of the junction varies from germline; a read error may be responsible. The chain employs TRBV6-1 and TRBJ2-2; 10 bases map to TRBD2. CDR3 length: 16 amino acids. Germline CDR1 is MNHNS and CDR2 is SASEGT. CDR3 in amino acids: CASNGLAGVNTGELFF. The CDR3 region has the DNA TGTGCCAGCAATGGGCTAGCGGGAGTAAACACCGGGGAGTTGTTTTTT.

A word on this clonotype: At one end, the junction sequence differs from germline, possibly due to a read error. The V call is TRBV11-1, the J call TRBJ2-1; 13 nucleotides match TRBD2. The CDR3 loop spans 18 amino acids. Per the germline V gene, CDR1 is SGHAT and CDR2 is FQDESV (reference sequence). In nucleotides, the CDR3 is TGCGCCGGCAACTCAGAATCGAGGACTAGCGGGAGTGGTAATGAGCAGTTCTTC. Translated, it gives CAGNSESRTSGSGNEQFF.

In the case of this clonotype: This may be a read error: a much more frequent sequence differs by one nucleotide. The chain couples TRBV20-1 to TRBJ1-1, with 9 bases that match TRBD1. CDR1 is DFQATT, CDR2 SNEGSKA, per germline (reference sequence). The CDR3 consists of 14 residues. The CDR3 is CIAREGQGFTEAFF. The CDR3 nucleotides are TGCATTGCTAGGGAGGGACAGGGCTTCACTGAAGCTTTCTTT.

This clonotype occurred a few times. The conserved final phenylalanine or tryptophan is absent from the CDR3, which likely points to a read error. The gene calls are TRBV5-6 and TRBJ1-1; 7 nucleotides line up with TRBD1. CDR3 length equals 16 residues. Germline V gene data show CDR1 as SGHDT and CDR2 as YYEEEE. For the CDR3, the DNA is TGTGCAAGCAGCTTGGCCTCCGGGACAGCGAACAGTGAAGCTTTCGTT. It translates to CASSLASGTANSEAFV.

Note on this clonotype: No conserved phenylalanine or tryptophan is present at the end of the CDR3, so a read error is the likely explanation. V and J are TRBV29-1 and TRBJ1-5; 10 nucleotides agree with TRBD1. In germline, CDR1 is SQVTM, CDR2 ANQGSEA. The CDR3 is 13 residues long. With 7 bases clipped from V and 7 bases from J, the junction kept 7 bases outside the gene matches. The CDR3, as DNA: TGCAGCGCCTCTATGGACAGGGGGCAGCCCCAGCATATT. The encoded protein is CSASMDRGQPQHI.

In the case of this clonotype: A read error is likely, as this CDR3 ends without the conserved phenylalanine or tryptophan. This chain connects TRBV11-3 to TRBJ2-1; 7 nucleotides line up with TRBD2. Germline assignment: CDR1 SGHNT and CDR2 YENEEA. The CDR3 is 17 residues long. In nucleotides, the CDR3 is TGTGGTAGCAGCTCTCTAGGTGGGGGGGTGTCCTACAATGAGCAGTTCCTC. This translates into CGSSSLGGGVSYNEQFL.

Regarding this clonotype: A much more abundant neighbour one base away suggests this may be a read error. In this CDR3 the conserved last residue, phenylalanine or tryptophan, is missing, so a read error is likely. Here the CDR3 reads CASSPTSGTQYL. CDR3 nucleotide sequence: TGTGCCAGCAGTCCCACTAGCGGTACGCAGTATTTA. The chain recombines TRBV28 with TRBJ2-3, with TRBD2 matching over 8 bases. The germline CDR1 and CDR2 sequences are MDHEN and SYDVKM. Trimming took 5 bases from V and 8 from J; bases not matched to a gene: 3. This CDR3 region has 12 residues.